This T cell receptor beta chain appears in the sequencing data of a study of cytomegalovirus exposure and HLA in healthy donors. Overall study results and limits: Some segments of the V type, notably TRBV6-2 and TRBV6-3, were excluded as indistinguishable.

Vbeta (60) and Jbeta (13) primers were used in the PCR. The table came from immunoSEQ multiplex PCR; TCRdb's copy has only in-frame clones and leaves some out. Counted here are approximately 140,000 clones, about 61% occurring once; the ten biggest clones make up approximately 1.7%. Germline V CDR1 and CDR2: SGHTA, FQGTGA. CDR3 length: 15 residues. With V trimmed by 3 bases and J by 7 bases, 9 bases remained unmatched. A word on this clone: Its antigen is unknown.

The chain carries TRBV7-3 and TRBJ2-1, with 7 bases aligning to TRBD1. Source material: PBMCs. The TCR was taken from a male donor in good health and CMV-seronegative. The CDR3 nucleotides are TGTGCCAGCAGCTTCAGACAGGGAAGGGTGAATGAGCAGTTCTTC. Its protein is CASSFRQGRVNEQFF.